The rows below give T cell receptor beta chains drawn from one sample of a study of T cells in Graves' hyperthyroidism and ophthalmopathy. Via MiXCR, TCRdb re-called the multiplex PCR reads, giving one row per CDR3 protein. This sample has a few hundred thousand distinct CDR3 sequences, with 20% to 25% found just once. The sequencing sample was made of blood. These receptors all stem from a man aged 18 to 35 with Graves' hyperthyroidism. The CDR3 runs from the conserved cysteine through the conserved F or W. The D gene is left open where the match is weak. Not all rows give a size; the values are once, few, many and, for expanded clones, a class.

D	J	V	size	CDR3	DNA
-	TRBJ2-7	TRBV6-2/TRBV6-3	many	CASSPRDGGDEQYF	TGTGCCAGCAGTCCCAGGGACGGGGGCGACGAGCAGTACTTC
-	TRBJ1-1	TRBV6-1	many	CASSESNGVAFF	TGTGCCAGCAGTGAAAGTAACGGTGTAGCTTTCTTT
TRBD1	TRBJ2-3	TRBV27	-	CASSSSTGGFDTQYF	TGTGCCAGCAGTTCATCGACAGGGGGATTTGATACGCAGTATTTT
-	TRBJ2-7	TRBV27	few	CASSLPGLHIYEQYF	TGTGCCAGCAGTCTTCCGGGACTCCACATATACGAGCAGTACTTC
-	TRBJ2-4	TRBV5-5	-	CASSSSGLRTKNIQYF	TGTGCCAGCAGCTCTTCGGGCCTCAGGACCAAAAACATTCAGTACTTC
TRBD1	TRBJ1-2	TRBV7-8	many	CASSSSGWQGVYGYTF	TGTGCCAGCAGCTCCTCGGGGTGGCAGGGGGTGTATGGCTACACCTTC
TRBD1	TRBJ2-5	TRBV29-1	many	CSMGQQETQYF	TGCAGCATGGGACAGCAAGAGACCCAGTACTTC
-	TRBJ2-2	TRBV28	few	CASRRTDLNTGELSF	TGTGCCAGCAGACGGACAGACTTGAACACCGGGGAGCTGTCTTTT
TRBD1	TRBJ2-7	TRBV12-3/TRBV12-4	many	CASSKGQGPYEQYF	TGTGCCAGCAGTAAGGGACAGGGACCCTACGAGCAGTACTTC
TRBD1	TRBJ1-2	TRBV6-2/TRBV6-3	many	CASRPDRAPGYTF	TGTGCCAGCAGGCCTGACAGGGCCCCAGGCTACACCTTC
-	TRBJ1-1	TRBV6-5	many	CASSYDAWGTEAFF	TGTGCCAGCAGTTACGACGCTTGGGGGACTGAAGCTTTCTTT
TRBD1	TRBJ1-1	TRBV28	many	CASSRQGETEAFF	TGTGCCAGCAGTCGACAGGGGGAGACTGAAGCTTTCTTT
-	TRBJ1-5	TRBV6-1	-	CASGIGDQPQHF	TGTGCCAGCGGAATAGGGGATCAGCCCCAGCATTTT
-	TRBJ2-7	TRBV4-1	-	CASSPPQGWEQYF	TGCGCCAGCAGTCCCCCCCAGGGTTGGGAGCAGTACTTC
TRBD1	TRBJ1-2	TRBV28	many	CASSWGTGLDGYTF	TGTGCCAGCAGTTGGGGGACAGGGCTTGATGGCTACACCTTC
TRBD2	TRBJ2-7	TRBV4-2	many	CASSQGLAGDYEQYF	TGTGCCAGCAGCCAAGGACTAGCGGGGGACTACGAGCAGTACTTC
-	TRBJ1-1	TRBV12-3/TRBV12-4	many	CASTSPGTEAFF	TGTGCCAGCACTTCACCGGGGACTGAAGCTTTCTTT
TRBD1	TRBJ1-5	TRBV7-2	many	CASSIRQGSGSQHF	TGTGCCAGCAGCATACGACAGGGGTCAGGGTCCCAGCATTTT
-	TRBJ1-2	TRBV19	many	CASSLGVGAYGYTF	TGTGCCAGTAGCCTAGGGGTAGGAGCCTATGGCTACACCTTC
-	TRBJ2-3	TRBV20-1	-	CSAPGRNTDTQYF	TGCAGTGCCCCTGGCAGGAACACAGATACGCAGTATTTT
-	TRBJ1-5	TRBV30	-	CAWSTNRDQPQHF	TGTGCCTGGAGTACCAACAGGGATCAGCCCCAGCATTTT
-	TRBJ1-2	TRBV19	many	CASSMGSNYGYTF	TGTGCCAGTAGTATGGGCAGTAACTATGGCTACACCTTC
-	TRBJ1-3	TRBV5-5	-	CASSFGLENTIYF	TGTGCCAGCAGCTTTGGACTGGAAAACACCATATATTTT
-	TRBJ2-5	TRBV28	-	CASMGLTQETQYF	TGTGCCAGCATGGGACTCACTCAAGAGACCCAGTACTTC
TRBD1	TRBJ2-5	TRBV5-1	-	CASRLTGTGGRETQYF	TGCGCCAGCAGATTGACCGGGACAGGGGGCAGAGAGACCCAGTACTTC
-	TRBJ2-7	TRBV13	many	CASSRVFYEQYF	TGTGCCAGCAGCCGGGTGTTTTACGAGCAGTACTTC
TRBD1	TRBJ2-5	TRBV12-5	-	CASGHNRGQETQYF	TGTGCTAGTGGTCATAACAGGGGGCAAGAGACCCAGTACTTC
-	TRBJ1-3	TRBV20-1	many	CSASGRGGNTIYF	TGCAGTGCTAGTGGCCGTGGAGGAAACACCATATATTTT
-	TRBJ2-5	TRBV12-3/TRBV12-4	many	CASSLANQGQETQYF	TGTGCCAGCAGTTTAGCGAATCAGGGGCAAGAGACCCAGTACTTC